These 30 T cell receptor beta chains share one sample of origin, sequenced in a study of Ad26.COV2.S vaccination and SARS-CoV-2 variants. Treatment here: some 20 received Ad26.COV2.S at low or high dose, single or two shots; about 5 received placebo; per-sample allocation not given. Vaccine and placebo recipients were sampled on day 63 after the first injection. Assay used: immunoSEQ multiplex PCR; TCRdb lists only in-frame clones, some missing. This sample yields 350,000 to 400,000 clones, of which approximately 90% are seen a single time; 3% to 4.5% belongs to the top ten. The specimen was peripheral blood, collected in a trial of Ad26.COV2.S vaccine versus placebo. These receptors originate from a person aged 18-65 years who received the Ad26.COV2.S COVID-19 vaccine or a placebo.

This clone showed up just once. The chain has TRBV15 and TRBJ1-5; D is uncertain. Germline CDR1 LNHNV, CDR2 YYDKDF (reference sequence). The CDR3 is 14 residues long. V lost 1 base to trimming and J lost 8 bases, with 12 bases between them. In nucleotides, the CDR3 is TGTGCCACCAGCAGAGGAGAGGTGGCGGAGCCCCAGCATTTT. Amino acid sequence: CATSRGEVAEPQHF.

V and J are TRBV30 and TRBJ1-3; D might be TRBD1 (5 bases). Germline lookup yields CDR1 GTSNPN and CDR2 SVGIG (reference sequence). V was pared by 4 bases and J by 3 bases, with 16 bases between. CDR3 length: 15 residues. The CDR3 nucleotides read TGTGCCTGGATTGCCGCTAGACAGATTGGAAACACCATATATTTT. It yields the protein CAWIAARQIGNTIYF.

V gene TRBV3-1 (or the pseudogene TRBV3-2) combines with J gene TRBJ1-1; D remains ambiguous. The CDR3 length is 13 residues. Germline lookup yields CDR1 LGHDT and CDR2 YNNKEL (reference sequence). Trimming shortened V by 2 bases and J by 6 bases, and 10 bases separated the two germline ends. DNA of the CDR3: TGTGCCAGCAGCCAAACTCGAGGACCTGAAGCTTTCTTT. This codes for CASSQTRGPEAFF.

The chain joins TRBV2 to TRBJ2-7; D remains ambiguous. Germline V gene lookup returns CDR1 SNHLY and CDR2 FYNNEI. Trimming took 2 bases from V and 3 from J, leaving 8 bases between them. The CDR3 covers 13 residues. CDR3 nucleotide sequence: TGTGCCAGCAGTGAATTGTTTTACTACGAGCAGTACTTC. Translation gives CASSELFYYEQYF.

The chain joins TRBV12-3 or TRBV12-4 to TRBJ1-2; 7 positions match TRBD1. V shed 6 bases, J shed 3 bases, and the junction held 4 bases outside the gene matches. The CDR3 length is 13 residues. CDR3 residues: CASRDRTDYGYTF. Here the CDR3 DNA reads TGTGCCAGCAGGGACAGGACGGACTATGGCTACACCTTC.

The rearrangement joins TRBV4-3 to TRBJ2-3; the D gene is possibly TRBD2 (5 bases). The germline gives CDR1 LGHNA, CDR2 YSLEER. The CDR3 has 19 residues. V lost 0 bases, J lost 0 bases, and 19 bases lay in between. Written as DNA, the CDR3 is TGCGCCAGCAGCCAAGATCAGTTGAGCGGAGAAAGAAGCACAGATACGCAGTATTTT. This sequence encodes CASSQDQLSGERSTDTQYF.

The chain links TRBV5-4 to TRBJ1-2, with a weak D call TRBD1 (5 bases). V lost 3 bases and J 4 bases, leaving 16 bases between the germline ends. The germline CDR1 and CDR2 sequences are SGHNT and YYREEE (reference sequence). The CDR3 is 15 residues long. The CDR3 region is CASSWGPSGTYGYTF. In DNA, the CDR3 is TGTGCCAGCAGCTGGGGCCCCAGTGGGACCTATGGCTACACCTTC.

This clone was counted once. This chain uses TRBV11-2 with TRBJ1-3, with 7 bases aligning to TRBD1. The CDR3 covers 15 residues. J was trimmed by 7 bases and V by 4 bases; bases with no gene match: 10. Germline CDR1 SGHAT, CDR2 FQNNGV. CDR3 bases: TGTGCCAGCAGCTACGAGACAGGGAGCTTGAACACCATATATTTT. This translates into CASSYETGSLNTIYF.

This clone occurred once. V and J are TRBV14 and TRBJ2-1; 9 positions agree with TRBD2. Germline V CDR1 and CDR2: SGHDN, FVKESK. Unmatched junction bases numbered 11, after V lost 2 bases and J lost 6 bases. The CDR3 totals 17 residues. CDR3 amino acids: CASSQTTSGRYLNEQFF. CDR3 DNA sequence: TGTGCCAGCAGCCAAACGACTAGCGGCCGTTACCTCAATGAGCAGTTCTTC.

This clone appeared a few times. The chain combines TRBV7-9 with TRBJ1-2, with TRBD1 matching 9 bases. The CDR3 spans 16 residues. Germline assignment: CDR1 SEHNR and CDR2 FQNEAQ (reference sequence). Germline trimming cut 3 bases from V and 5 bases from J; bases unmatched to any gene: 10. Written as DNA, the CDR3 is TGTGCCAGCAGCTTGGGGGGACAGGGCCCCCTTTATGGCTACACCTTC. This codes for CASSLGGQGPLYGYTF. The variable domain in full, completed from reference TRBV7-9 and TRBJ1-2, reads DTGVSQNPRHKITKRGQNVTFRCDPISEHNRLYWYRQTLGQGPEFLTYFQNEAQLEKSRLLSDRFSAERPKGSFSTLEIQRTEQGDSAMYLCASSLGGQGPLYGYTFGSGTRLTVV.

The chain is built from TRBV13 and TRBJ1-1; D may be TRBD1 (5 bases). V lost 6 bases and J 5 bases, leaving 13 bases between the germline ends. CDR1 PRHDT and CDR2 FYEKMQ come from the germline V gene (reference sequence). CDR3 length: 13 amino acids. CDR3: CASRIRGVTEAFF. In nucleotides, the CDR3 is TGTGCCAGCAGAATTCGAGGGGTTACTGAAGCTTTCTTT.

The gene calls are TRBV4-1 and TRBJ1-2; no clear D. The CDR3 loop spans 11 amino acids. The germline V and J ends were trimmed by 1 base and 6 bases, with 3 bases remaining between them. CDR1 and CDR2 (germline): MGHRA, YSYEKL. CDR3 sequence: CASSQGDGYTF. DNA of the CDR3: TGCGCCAGCAGCCAAGGGGATGGCTACACCTTC.

The chain couples TRBV5-8 to TRBJ1-3, with D possibly matching TRBD1 (5 bases). CDR3 length: 14 amino acids. Germline-derived CDR1 and CDR2 are SGHTS and YDEGEE. Trimming cost V 1 base and J 2 bases, with 7 bases left between them. Written as DNA, the CDR3 is TGTGCCAGCAGCTTGTCAGGGACTGGAAACACCATATATTTT. It specifies CASSLSGTGNTIYF.

The V and J genes are TRBV4-1 and TRBJ1-4; TRBD1 matches at 7 bases. V dropped 1 base and J dropped 7; count of bases not matched to a gene: 12. CDR3 length: 17 amino acids. Germline V lookup: CDR1 MGHRA, CDR2 YSYEKL. The CDR3 protein is CASSQGQDRARSEKLFF. The CDR3 nucleotides are TGCGCCAGCAGCCAAGGCCAAGACAGGGCCCGGAGTGAAAAACTGTTTTTT.

The chain links TRBV27 to TRBJ2-7; D remains ambiguous. The V and J ends lost 4 bases and 7 bases respectively, with 14 bases between them. The germline V gene has CDR1 MNHEY and CDR2 SMNVEV (reference sequence). The CDR3 runs to 13 residues. CDR3 DNA: TGTGCCAGCAGTTCCTCCTTTACCATGGAGCAGTACTTC. Its translation: CASSSSFTMEQYF.

Concerning this clone itself: A much larger clone differs from this one at a single base, so this may be a read error. CDR3 nucleotides: TGTGCCAGCAGCCAAGACAGCTCTGGAAACACCATATATTTT. Encoded protein: CASSQDSSGNTIYF. The genes are TRBV14 and TRBJ1-3; D remains unclear. Germline CDR1 SGHDN, CDR2 FVKESK. This CDR3 spans 14 amino acids. V was trimmed by 0 bases and J by 0 bases, leaving 3 bases between them.

This chain links TRBV3-1 (or the pseudogene TRBV3-2) with TRBJ2-7; 10 bases map to TRBD1. The CDR3 has 15 amino acids. Germline CDR1 is LGHDT and CDR2 is YNNKEL (reference sequence). The V segment lost 4 bases and the J segment 3 bases; nucleotides outside the gene matches: 6. The CDR3 region is CASSPRDRGVYEQYF. For the CDR3, the DNA is TGTGCCAGCAGCCCCCGGGACAGGGGAGTCTACGAGCAGTACTTC.

The gene calls are TRBV5-6 and TRBJ2-7, with 7 positions matching TRBD2. The V gene's germline CDR1 is SGHDT and CDR2 YYEEEE. The CDR3 has 13 residues. V was pared by 2 bases and J by 3 bases, with 2 bases of the junction left unmatched. The CDR3 sequence: CASSLASGYEQYF. DNA for the CDR3: TGTGCCAGCAGCTTAGCTAGCGGCTACGAGCAGTACTTC.

Here the CDR3 DNA reads TGTGCCAGCAATTTAAGACAGGACAGGTCCTACGAGCAGTACTTC. Translating it yields CASNLRQDRSYEQYF. The rearrangement links TRBV6-5 to TRBJ2-7; 7 nucleotides align to TRBD1. The V gene's germline CDR1 is MNHEY and CDR2 SVGAGI. J was trimmed by 1 base and V by 7 bases; bases with no gene match: 10. This CDR3 has 15 amino acids.

This rearrangement joins TRBV27 to TRBJ1-2; TRBD1 matches 7 bases. This CDR3 has 14 amino acids. Losses at the gene ends were 5 bases for V and 4 bases for J; bases not matched to a gene: 7. Germline V CDR1 and CDR2: MNHEY, SMNVEV (reference sequence). CDR3 sequence (DNA): TGTGCCAGCAGTCCGCGCCGGGACAGCTATGGCTACACCTTC. Translating it yields CASSPRRDSYGYTF.

This clone was observed a single time. The chain combines TRBV28 with TRBJ1-6; weak D call: TRBD1 (5 bases). Germline-derived CDR1 and CDR2 are MDHEN and SYDVKM. V dropped 5 bases and J dropped 1 base, with 21 bases sitting between them. The CDR3 is made up of 19 amino acids. The CDR3 is CASSSFAGRGFSYNSPLHF. As DNA, the CDR3 is TGTGCCAGCAGTAGTTTTGCGGGGAGGGGTTTTTCCTATAATTCACCCCTCCACTTT.

The chain links TRBV18 to TRBJ2-1; 8 positions agree with TRBD2. V gave up 3 bases and J gave up 9 bases; unmatched junction bases: 13. The CDR3 covers 16 residues. In germline, CDR1 is KGHSH, CDR2 LQKENI. CDR3 DNA sequence: TGTGCCAGCTCACCCCAGCAGGCGGGGGGACGTGCTGAGCAGTTCTTC. The encoded protein is CASSPQQAGGRAEQFF. The whole variable domain, filled in from reference TRBV18 and TRBJ2-1, reads NAGVMQNPRHLVRRRGQEARLRCSPMKGHSHVYWYRQLPEEGLKFMVYLQKENIIDESGMPKERFSAEFPKEGPSILRIQQVVRGDSAAYFCASSPQQAGGRAEQFFGPGTRLTVL.

CDR3 coding DNA: TGCGCCAGCAATCAAGAGGGCTACCTCACTGAAGCTTTCTTT. Its protein product is CASNQEGYLTEAFF. The V gene is TRBV4-1, the J gene TRBJ1-1; D not resolved. CDR3 length equals 14 residues. V was shortened by 7 bases and J by 4 bases, with 16 bases between the two germline ends. The germline V gene encodes CDR1 MGHRA and CDR2 YSYEKL.

V and J are TRBV11-2 and TRBJ2-7; 8 bases map to TRBD1. With 5 bases clipped from V and 3 bases from J, the junction kept 15 bases outside the gene matches. CDR3 length equals 17 residues. In germline, CDR1 is SGHAT, CDR2 FQNNGV. The CDR3 DNA sequence: TGTGCCAGCAGCGCTCACTCGGGACAGGCCCTTCTCTACGAGCAGTACTTC. The encoded protein is CASSAHSGQALLYEQYF. The whole variable domain, filled in from reference TRBV11-2 and TRBJ2-7, reads EAGVAQSPRYKIIEKRQSVAFWCNPISGHATLYWYQQILGQGPKLLIQFQNNGVVDDSQLPKDRFSAERLKGVDSTLKIQPAKLEDSAVYLCASSAHSGQALLYEQYFGPGTRLTVT.

CDR3 nucleotides: TGTGCCAGCAGCTCTCGACAGGGACAAGAGACCCAGTACTTC. Amino acid sequence: CASSSRQGQETQYF. The chain carries TRBV13 and TRBJ2-5, with TRBD1 matching over 7 bases. J lost 2 bases, V lost 4 bases, and 4 bases had no gene match. The germline V gene encodes CDR1 PRHDT and CDR2 FYEKMQ (reference sequence). This CDR3 region has 14 residues.

V usage is TRBV7-2 and J usage is TRBJ2-5, with D perhaps TRBD2 (6 bases). The CDR3 totals 15 residues. CDR1 and CDR2 (germline): SGHTA, FQGNSA. Trimming removed 6 bases from V and 4 bases from J, with 18 bases in between. CDR3 in DNA: TGTGCCAGCAGACCCACGGGGGTGTCCGGAGAGACCCAGTACTTC. Translating it yields CASRPTGVSGETQYF.

The chain is built from TRBV24-1 and TRBJ2-3; 8 bases agree with TRBD2. V lost 4 bases, J lost 2 bases, and 10 bases stayed unmatched. CDR1 and CDR2 (germline): KGHDR, SFDVKD. This CDR3 contains 17 residues. CDR3 bases: TGTGCCACCAGTGACGGGAGCGGGGGACAAAACACAGATACGCAGTATTTT. The encoded protein is CATSDGSGGQNTDTQYF.

The V gene is TRBV11-1, the J gene TRBJ1-1; D gene unclear. The CDR3 is 13 residues long. V was pared by 2 bases and J by 1 base, with 5 bases between. Germline V CDR1 and CDR2: SGHAT, FQDESV (reference sequence). Here the CDR3 DNA reads TGTGCCAGCAGCTTATTTGGGAACACTGAAGCTTTCTTT. It translates to CASSLFGNTEAFF. Drawing the rest from reference TRBV11-1 and TRBJ1-1, the complete variable domain is EAEVAQSPRYKITEKSQAVAFWCDPISGHATLYWYRQILGQGPELLVQFQDESVVDDSQLPKDRFSAERLKGVDSTLKIQPAELGDSAMYLCASSLFGNTEAFFGQGTRLTVV.

This chain connects TRBV11-2 to TRBJ2-7; 8 bases are shared with TRBD1. From germline, CDR1 is SGHAT and CDR2 FQNNGV. After removal of 1 base from V and 5 bases from J, the junction contained 4 bases not matched to a gene. The CDR3 is made up of 14 amino acids. CDR3 protein: CASSLGTGRDEQYF. The CDR3 nucleotides are TGTGCCAGCAGCTTAGGGACAGGGAGAGACGAGCAGTACTTC.

J is TRBJ2-3 and V is TRBV11-3; D not resolved. Trimming left V 4 bases short and J 4 bases short, with 9 bases between. CDR1 SGHNT and CDR2 YENEEA come from the germline V gene. The CDR3 consists of 13 residues. DNA of the CDR3: TGTGCCAGCAGCTCTAATACCGCAGATACGCAGTATTTT. Translation gives CASSSNTADTQYF.